The 2 T cell receptor beta chains below all came from one sample that was sequenced in a study of CD8 T cells in ankylosing spondylitis. TCRdb used MiXCR to reprocess the 5' RACE reads, holding one entry per CDR3 protein. The top ten hold just over 5% of the sample, which has 80,000 to 100,000 distinct CDR3 sequences, approximately 9% seen once. Material: blood, either unsorted or a sorted T cell fraction (not recorded which). The receptors stem from a male donor with ankylosing spondylitis or in good health (not recorded which).

This clonotype was recorded many times. CDR3 protein: CASSSGQGIEQYF. The CDR3 coding sequence is TGTGCCAGCAGCTCGGGACAGGGAATCGAGCAGTACTTC. The genes are TRBV9 and TRBJ2-7; 9 nucleotides agree with TRBD1. V gave up 4 bases and J gave up 6 bases; unmatched junction bases: 5. The germline gives CDR1 SGDLS, CDR2 YYNGEE. This CDR3 spans 13 amino acids.

This clonotype was counted only a few times. The chain is built from TRBV11-2 and TRBJ2-3; 10 bases are shared with TRBD2. CDR1 and CDR2 (germline): SGHAT, FQNNGV. The CDR3 extends over 18 amino acids. The junction had 12 bases not matched to a gene; V was cut back by 4 bases and J by 2 bases. The CDR3 DNA is TGTGCCAGCAGCTCCCCACTAGCGGGGACCCATATCACAGATACGCAGTATTTT. It translates to CASSSPLAGTHITDTQYF.